A selection of T cell receptor beta chains follows, all from one sample in a study of PD-1 blockade in classical Hodgkin lymphoma. The data were produced by immunoSEQ multiplex PCR, yet TCRdb's version contains in-frame clones alone and is incomplete. The sample shows some 17,000 clones, about three quarters of them seen only once. This sample comprised CD4+ T cells from blood, obtained before the fourth cycle of nivolumab. These receptor sequences come from a human donor with classical Hodgkin lymphoma. CDR3s include the opening cysteine and the closing phenylalanine or tryptophan. A D gene is named only where the DNA matches it firmly. Where a row states a size, it is once, few, many or the class of an expanded clone; other rows omit it.

TRBV20-1	TRBD1	few	TRBJ2-5	TGCAGTTTCACAGGGGAAGAGACCCAGTACTTC	CSFTGEETQYF
TRBV6-5	-	-	TRBJ1-3	TGTGCCAGCAGTTATAAGGGGTACCCTGGAAACACCATATATTTT	CASSYKGYPGNTIYF
TRBV4-1	-	-	TRBJ2-1	TGCGCCAGCAGCCAAGATCCCGGGACGTCCAACAATGAGCAGTTCTTC	CASSQDPGTSNNEQFF
TRBV11-2	-	-	TRBJ1-6	TGTGCCAGCAGCTTGGGAGAAGGCAATTCACCCCTCCACTTT	CASSLGEGNSPLHF
TRBV11-3	TRBD2	few	TRBJ2-3	TGTGCCAGCAGCCCCGGGACTAGCGGGATCACAGATACGCAGTATTTT	CASSPGTSGITDTQYF
TRBV12-5	-	-	TRBJ2-1	TGTGCTAGTGGTTTGGTACTAACGGGACGTTCCAATGAGCAGTTCTTC	CASGLVLTGRSNEQFF
TRBV6-4	TRBD1	-	TRBJ2-1	TGTGCCAGCAGTGACTCCTACAGGGGGCACTACAATGAGCAGTTCTTC	CASSDSYRGHYNEQFF
TRBV6-6	-	-	TRBJ2-5	TGTGCCAGCAGGGCGAAGACCCAGTACTTC	CASRAKTQYF
TRBV5-6	TRBD1	once	TRBJ2-2	TGTGCCAGCAGCTTTGCCTCACAGGGGCTCACCGGGGAGCTGTTTTTT	CASSFASQGLTGELFF
TRBV6-6	TRBD2	-	TRBJ2-3	TGTGCCAGCAGTTACGAGCTAGCGGGGGGGACAGATACGCAGTATTTT	CASSYELAGGTDTQYF
TRBV7-2	TRBD1	few	TRBJ1-1	TGTGCCAGCAGCTCCCAGGGGGCAGGATACAACACTGAAGCTTTCTTT	CASSSQGAGYNTEAFF
TRBV4-3	TRBD1	-	TRBJ1-6	TGCGCCAGCAGCCAAAACCCTCGACAGGGGCTACCCCTCCACTTT	CASSQNPRQGLPLHF
TRBV7-9	TRBD1	-	TRBJ1-2	TGTGCCAGCAGCCGTAGGGACAGGGGGCTGGAAGGCTACACCTTC	CASSRRDRGLEGYTF
TRBV9	TRBD2	-	TRBJ2-1	TGTGCCAGCAGCGTAGGACTAGCGGCCTCCTACAATGAGCAGTTCTTC	CASSVGLAASYNEQFF
TRBV10-1	TRBD2	once	TRBJ2-3	TGCGCCAGCAGCGTCCTTAGCGGGGCCGCCGCGGCTACGCAGTATTTT	CASSVLSGAAAATQYF
TRBV18	-	-	TRBJ1-1	TGTGCCAGCTCACCACCTAGTAAACAGAACACTGAAGCTTTCTTT	CASSPPSKQNTEAFF
TRBV7-8	-	-	TRBJ2-7	TGTGCCAGCAGCTTAACTACCTACGAGCAGTACTTC	CASSLTTYEQYF
TRBV29-1	-	-	TRBJ2-5	TGCAGCGTTGGGACGGAAGAGACCCAGTACTTC	CSVGTEETQYF
TRBV7-2	-	-	TRBJ2-1	TGTGCCAGCAGCTTGCGTCGTCGAAGTGAGCAGTTCTTC	CASSLRRRSEQFF
TRBV5-5	-	-	TRBJ2-1	TGTGCCAGCAGCCACAGTATACAGACCTACAATGAGCAGTTCTTC	CASSHSIQTYNEQFF